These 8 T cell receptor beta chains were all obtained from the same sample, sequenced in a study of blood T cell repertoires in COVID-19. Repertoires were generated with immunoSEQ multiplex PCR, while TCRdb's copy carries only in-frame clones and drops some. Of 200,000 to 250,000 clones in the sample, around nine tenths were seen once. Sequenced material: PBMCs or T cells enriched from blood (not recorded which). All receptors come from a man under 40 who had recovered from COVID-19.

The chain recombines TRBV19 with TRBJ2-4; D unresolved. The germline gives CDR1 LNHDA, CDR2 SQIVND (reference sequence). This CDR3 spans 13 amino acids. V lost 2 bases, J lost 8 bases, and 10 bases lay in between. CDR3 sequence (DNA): TGTGCCAGTAGTATACTCCGTACGGACATTCAGTACTTC. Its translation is CASSILRTDIQYF.

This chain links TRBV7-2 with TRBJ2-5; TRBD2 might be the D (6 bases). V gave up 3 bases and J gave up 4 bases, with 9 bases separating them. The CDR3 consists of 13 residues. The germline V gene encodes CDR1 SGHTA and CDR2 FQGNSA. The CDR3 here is CASSFREAETQYF. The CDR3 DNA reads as TGTGCCAGCAGCTTCAGGGAGGCAGAGACCCAGTACTTC.

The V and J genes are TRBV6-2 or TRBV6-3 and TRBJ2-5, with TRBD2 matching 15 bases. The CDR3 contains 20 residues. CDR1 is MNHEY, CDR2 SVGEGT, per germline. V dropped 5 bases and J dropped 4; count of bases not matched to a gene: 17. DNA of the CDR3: TGTGCCAGCAGTACCCCCCCCGGGACTAGCGGGGGGCTTCGGGGAGAGACCCAGTACTTC. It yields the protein CASSTPPGTSGGLRGETQYF.

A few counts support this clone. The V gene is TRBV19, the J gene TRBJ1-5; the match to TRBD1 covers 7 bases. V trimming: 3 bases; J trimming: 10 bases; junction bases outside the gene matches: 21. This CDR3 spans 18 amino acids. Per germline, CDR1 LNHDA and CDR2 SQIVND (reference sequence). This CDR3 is CASSIWRQGKYAISPQHF. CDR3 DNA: TGTGCCAGTAGTATCTGGAGACAGGGCAAATACGCAATCAGCCCCCAGCATTTT.

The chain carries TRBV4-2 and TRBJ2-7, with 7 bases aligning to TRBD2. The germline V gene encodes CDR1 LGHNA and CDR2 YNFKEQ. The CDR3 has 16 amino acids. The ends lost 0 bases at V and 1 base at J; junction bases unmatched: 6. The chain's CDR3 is CASSQELSGLSYEQYF. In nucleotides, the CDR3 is TGTGCCAGCAGCCAAGAACTTTCGGGACTATCCTACGAGCAGTACTTC.

CDR3 sequence: CASSTGQGWGSPLHF. For the CDR3, the DNA is TGTGCCAGCAGTACTGGACAGGGTTGGGGCTCACCCCTCCACTTT. J is TRBJ1-6 and V is TRBV6-5, with TRBD1 matching over 8 bases. Germline values: CDR1 MNHEY, CDR2 SVGAGI. Trimming took 5 bases from V and 10 from J; bases not matched to a gene: 10. CDR3 length: 15 amino acids.

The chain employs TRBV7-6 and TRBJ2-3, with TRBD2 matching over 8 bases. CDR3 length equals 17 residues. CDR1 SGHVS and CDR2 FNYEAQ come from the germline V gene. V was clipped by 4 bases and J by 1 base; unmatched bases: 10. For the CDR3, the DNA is TGTGCCAGCAGCTCGGGAGGGCGGACTAGAGGCACAGATACGCAGTATTTT. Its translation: CASSSGGRTRGTDTQYF.

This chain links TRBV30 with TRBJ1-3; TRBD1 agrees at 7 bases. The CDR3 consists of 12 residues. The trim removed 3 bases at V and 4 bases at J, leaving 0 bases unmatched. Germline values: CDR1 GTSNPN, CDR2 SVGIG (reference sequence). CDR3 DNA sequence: TGTGCCTGGAGCAGGGGGGGAAACACCATATATTTT. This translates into CAWSRGGNTIYF.